This is a list of T cell receptor beta chains from one sample in a study of graft-versus-host responses after intestinal transplantation. Antigens for these TCRs are unknown. Using immunoSEQ multiplex PCR, the repertoire was profiled, and TCRdb retains in-frame clones only, with some absent. This sample yields around 100,000 clones, of which about 92% are seen a single time; approximately 1.2% belongs to the top ten. The input for sequencing was unstimulated CD8+ T cells sorted from spleen or lymph node cells, taken before transplant. The source is a human donor who was the organ donor for an intestinal transplant. CDR3s include the opening cysteine and the closing phenylalanine or tryptophan. The D gene is left open where the match is weak. Not all rows give a size; the values are once, few, many and, for expanded clones, a class.

CDR3nt,CDR3aa,d_gene,len,v_gene,abundance,j_gene
TGTGCCAGCAGTTTGCAGGGGGACCTGGAAAAACTGTTTTTT,CASSLQGDLEKLFF,TRBD1,14,TRBV28,few,TRBJ1-4
TGTGCCAGCAGCCAAGTGAGGACAACCTGGAATGAGCAGTTCTTC,CASSQVRTTWNEQFF,-,15,TRBV4-2,-,TRBJ2-1
TGTGCCAGCAGCGCGACTTTAGGGGTGGCAGATACGCAGTATTTT,CASSATLGVADTQYF,-,15,TRBV9,-,TRBJ2-3
TGTGCCGGGTATAGCGGGTCCAGGGGTGAGCAGTTCTTC,CAGYSGSRGEQFF,-,13,TRBV30,-,TRBJ2-1
TGTGCCAGCAGTAAATGGGTCGGCGGGGAGCTGTTTTTT,CASSKWVGGELFF,-,13,TRBV28,-,TRBJ2-2
TGTGCCACCCGACAGGGAGGGGAGCAGTACTTC,CATRQGGEQYF,-,11,TRBV19,-,TRBJ2-7
TGTGCCAGCAGCTTAGAAGCTCCCTTGTCCGAGCAGTACTTC,CASSLEAPLSEQYF,-,14,TRBV7-8,-,TRBJ2-7
TGTGCCAGCAGCCCGAAGGAGGGGTACCACAATGAGCAGTTCTTC,CASSPKEGYHNEQFF,-,15,TRBV4-2,-,TRBJ2-1
TGTGCCAGCAGCTCCGACTTTCACGGGTACAATGAGCAGTTCTTC,CASSSDFHGYNEQFF,-,15,TRBV7-6,-,TRBJ2-1
TGTGCCAGTCAGTTTGCGGGAAGTGGGACTGAAGCTTTCTTT,CASQFAGSGTEAFF,-,14,TRBV27,once,TRBJ1-1
TGTGCCAGCAGTTTATCACAGCACAATGAGCAGTTCTTC,CASSLSQHNEQFF,-,13,TRBV27,-,TRBJ2-1